The 16 T cell receptor beta chains in this list originate from one sample, sequenced in a study of control samples from healthy donors and cancer patients. The assay was immunoSEQ multiplex PCR, and TCRdb's table has in-frame clones only and misses some. Of under 150,000 clones listed, just under 95% are singletons. Material: blood. The origin of the receptors is a man aged 25-45 years in good health.

The rearrangement joins TRBV4-3 to TRBJ2-4, with TRBD1 matching over 11 bases. V was clipped by 0 bases and J by 8 bases; unmatched bases: 9. Germline V gene lookup returns CDR1 LGHNA and CDR2 YSLEER. The CDR3 has 17 residues. The CDR3 reads CASSQDRTGGPKDIQYF. CDR3 coding DNA: TGCGCCAGCAGCCAAGACAGGACAGGGGGCCCGAAAGACATTCAGTACTTC.

This chain uses TRBV27 with TRBJ1-2; D remains unclear. Trimming removed 6 bases at V and 3 bases at J, with 14 bases between. CDR3 length equals 14 residues. The germline V gene encodes CDR1 MNHEY and CDR2 SMNVEV (reference sequence). This CDR3 reads CASRLGRGHYGYTF. The CDR3 nucleotides are TGTGCCAGCAGACTTGGGCGGGGTCACTATGGCTACACCTTC.

This clone occurred once. In DNA form, the CDR3 reads TGTGCCAGCAGCTTAGTTGGAGGGATGGAGACCCAGTACTTC. Translation: CASSLVGGMETQYF. The chain couples TRBV7-9 to TRBJ2-5, with a tentative D call TRBD2 (6 bases). The V gene's germline CDR1 is SEHNR and CDR2 FQNEAQ (reference sequence). This CDR3 contains 14 residues. Trimming removed 1 base from V and 5 bases from J, with 11 bases in between.

This chain uses TRBV7-9 with TRBJ1-6; a weak D match, TRBD1 (5 bases). With 1 base removed from V and 4 bases from J, the gap between germline ends came to 14 bases. Germline assignment: CDR1 SEHNR and CDR2 FQNEAQ (reference sequence). CDR3 size: 17 residues. The chain's CDR3 is CASSLDGGGYYNSPLHF. The DNA of the CDR3 is TGTGCCAGCAGCTTAGACGGGGGAGGATATTATAATTCACCCCTCCACTTT. The full variable domain, rest sourced from reference TRBV7-9 and TRBJ1-6, is DTGVSQNPRHKITKRGQNVTFRCDPISEHNRLYWYRQTLGQGPEFLTYFQNEAQLEKSRLLSDRFSAERPKGSFSTLEIQRTEQGDSAMYLCASSLDGGGYYNSPLHFGNGTRLTVT.

V gene TRBV19 combines with J gene TRBJ1-1; 7 bases agree with TRBD1. CDR1 LNHDA and CDR2 SQIVND come from the germline V gene (reference sequence). The CDR3 has 12 amino acids. V lost 5 bases and J lost 7; bases outside the gene matches: 4. The CDR3 DNA reads TGTGCCAGTAGTTCAAGACAGGGTGAAGCTTTCTTT. Its protein is CASSSRQGEAFF.

The rearrangement links TRBV7-2 to TRBJ1-2; 8 bases are shared with TRBD1. J lost 4 bases, V lost 7 bases, and 5 bases had no gene match. The CDR3 has 13 residues. CDR1 is SGHTA, CDR2 FQGNSA, per germline. CDR3 loop: CASINRGVYGYTF. Here the CDR3 DNA reads TGTGCCAGCATCAACAGGGGGGTCTATGGCTACACCTTC.

The genes are TRBV14 and TRBJ2-3; D could derive from TRBD1 or TRBD2 (5 bases each). V gave up 0 bases and J gave up 0 bases, with 7 bases separating them. This CDR3 has 15 residues. Germline values: CDR1 SGHDN, CDR2 FVKESK. The CDR3 DNA follows: TGTGCCAGCAGCCAAGATTGGGACAGCACAGATACGCAGTATTTT. Translation: CASSQDWDSTDTQYF.

The chain has TRBV10-3 and TRBJ1-2, with 10 positions matching TRBD1. The CDR3 consists of 16 residues. CDR1 and CDR2 (germline): ENHRY, SYGVKD. The V segment lost 2 bases and the J segment 6 bases; nucleotides outside the gene matches: 9. CDR3 coding DNA: TGTGCCATCAGTGAGAAGTGGGACAGGGGATCGGATGGCTACACCTTC. Residues: CAISEKWDRGSDGYTF.

The chain recombines TRBV7-2 with TRBJ1-5; D gene ambiguous. CDR3 length equals 16 residues. Germline CDR1 SGHTA, CDR2 FQGNSA. Trimming cost V 1 base and J 0 bases, with 10 bases left between them. The CDR3 region has the DNA TGTGCCAGCAGCTTAGTACCGGAGTATAGCAATCAGCCCCAGCATTTT. It translates to CASSLVPEYSNQPQHF.

This chain links TRBV5-4 with TRBJ2-1, with TRBD2 identical over 10 bases. This CDR3 is built from 17 residues. Trimming at V came to 2 bases and at J to 2 bases, leaving 7 bases not matched to a gene. Germline V gene sequence: CDR1 SGHNT, CDR2 YYREEE (reference sequence). The CDR3 DNA is TGTGCCAGCAGCTTCACTAGCGGGGAGCCTCCCTACAATGAGCAGTTCTTC. This sequence encodes CASSFTSGEPPYNEQFF.

The chain's CDR3 is CASKGTSGETQYF. CDR3 coding DNA: TGTGCCAGCAAAGGGACATCCGGGGAGACCCAGTACTTC. V is TRBV25-1 and J is TRBJ2-5; possibly TRBD1 for D (6 bases). The CDR3 sequence is 13 residues long. The V gene lost 7 bases and the J gene lost 5 bases, with 14 bases spanning the gap. Germline V gene sequence: CDR1 MGHDK, CDR2 SYGVNS.

In DNA, the CDR3 is TGTGCCAGCAGCGCTCCGGGACAGGGGGCTAAATATCAGTTCTTC. Its translation is CASSAPGQGAKYQFF. The genes are TRBV9 and TRBJ2-1, with TRBD1 matching 12 bases. Germline values: CDR1 SGDLS, CDR2 YYNGEE. Losses at the gene ends were 3 bases for V and 13 bases for J; bases not matched to a gene: 11. This CDR3 spans 15 amino acids.

The chain joins TRBV9 to TRBJ2-1; 11 nucleotides line up with TRBD2. Trimming removed 2 bases from V and 9 bases from J; junction bases left unmatched: 7. The CDR3 runs to 15 residues. Germline-derived CDR1 and CDR2 are SGDLS and YYNGEE. The CDR3 reads CASSVRLGLAAEQFF. CDR3 DNA: TGTGCCAGCAGCGTCCGTCTGGGACTAGCGGCTGAGCAGTTCTTC.

The genes are TRBV30 and TRBJ1-1, with a weak D call TRBD1 (5 bases). Germline CDR1 GTSNPN, CDR2 SVGIG (reference sequence). V lost 5 bases to trimming and J lost 1 base, with 14 bases between them. The CDR3 loop spans 14 amino acids. CDR3 loop: CAWGYGAGNTEAFF. The CDR3 nucleotides are TGTGCCTGGGGGTATGGGGCCGGGAACACTGAAGCTTTCTTT.

The CDR3 is CASSAFGRRGNQPQHF. The CDR3 bases are TGTGCCAGCAGCGCCTTCGGACGGCGAGGCAATCAGCCCCAGCATTTT. J is TRBJ1-5 and V is TRBV9, with D unclear. The CDR3 spans 16 residues. CDR1 and CDR2 from the germline V gene are SGDLS and YYNGEE. Trimming stripped 3 bases from V and 2 bases from J, with 15 bases between. The whole variable domain, remainder taken from reference TRBV9 and TRBJ1-5, is DSGVTQTPKHLITATGQRVTLRCSPRSGDLSVYWYQQSLDQGLQFLIQYYNGEERAKGNILERFSAQQFPDLHSELNLSSLELGDSALYFCASSAFGRRGNQPQHFGDGTRLSIL.

The gene calls are TRBV27 and TRBJ2-5; D gene uncertain. The CDR3 spans 13 residues. The germline gives CDR1 MNHEY, CDR2 SMNVEV (reference sequence). V shed 6 bases and J shed 1 base, with 9 bases lying between them. The CDR3 region has the DNA TGTGCCAGCAGCGGACGGCGCCAAGAGACCCAGTACTTC. Translation: CASSGRRQETQYF.